This entry lists 10 T cell receptor beta chains sequenced from one sample in a study of blood T cell repertoires in COVID-19. Generated by immunoSEQ multiplex PCR, the TCRdb table keeps only in-frame clones and is missing some. The table records more than 300,000 clones, 88% of them present only once. Sequenced sample: peripheral blood. The receptors shown here come from a woman aged 70-85 years with COVID-19, enrolled during active disease.

V usage is TRBV24-1 and J usage is TRBJ1-2; TRBD1 is a possible D gene (6 bases). Germline CDR1 is KGHDR and CDR2 is SFDVKD. Trimming removed 2 bases at V and 13 bases at J, with 13 bases between. The CDR3 extends over 12 amino acids. The CDR3 region is CATSDSQGQGTF. The CDR3 DNA is TGTGCCACCAGTGATTCCCAGGGGCAAGGCACCTTC.

This clone was observed a few times. V is TRBV3-1 (or the pseudogene TRBV3-2) and J is TRBJ2-6; 10 bases fit TRBD1. This CDR3 is 17 amino acids long. Germline CDR1 is LGHDT and CDR2 is YNNKEL (reference sequence). Trimming at V came to 4 bases and at J to 2 bases, leaving 5 bases not matched to a gene. CDR3 protein: CASSPGTGEPGANVLTF. The CDR3 DNA reads TGTGCCAGCAGCCCTGGGACAGGGGAGCCTGGGGCCAACGTCCTGACTTTC.

The V and J genes are TRBV3-1 (or the pseudogene TRBV3-2) and TRBJ2-1, with 12 bases identical to TRBD2. The CDR3 extends over 15 amino acids. After removal of 1 base from V and 7 bases from J, the junction contained 2 bases not matched to a gene. The germline V gene encodes CDR1 LGHDT and CDR2 YNNKEL (reference sequence). The CDR3 DNA reads TGTGCCAGCAGCCAAGGACTAGCGGGGGTGAATGAGCAGTTCTTC. Its translation is CASSQGLAGVNEQFF.

This sequence joins TRBV29-1 and TRBJ2-7, with 11 bases fitting TRBD2. With V trimmed by 6 bases and J by 2 bases, 12 bases remained unmatched. This CDR3 region has 16 residues. CDR1 and CDR2 from the germline V gene are SQVTM and ANQGSEA. The CDR3 DNA follows: TGCAGCGTCACTAAGGGAGGGACTAGCGGAACCTACGAGCAGTACTTC. This translates into CSVTKGGTSGTYEQYF.

The chain couples TRBV24-1 to TRBJ2-2; 10 nucleotides align to TRBD2. The CDR3 is made up of 17 amino acids. After removal of 3 bases from V and 1 base from J, the junction contained 4 bases not matched to a gene. Germline V gene sequence: CDR1 KGHDR, CDR2 SFDVKD. Written as DNA, the CDR3 is TGTGCCACCAGTGATGCTCTAGCGGGGGAGAACACCGGGGAGCTGTTTTTT. Its protein is CATSDALAGENTGELFF.

The chain recombines TRBV5-1 with TRBJ1-1; no firm D call. Trimming shortened V by 0 bases and J by 1 base, and 7 bases separated the two germline ends. Germline-derived CDR1 and CDR2 are SGHRS and YFSETQ. There are 14 residues in the CDR3. The CDR3 sequence: CASSLDIRNTEAFF. In nucleotides, the CDR3 is TGCGCCAGCAGCTTGGATATCAGGAACACTGAAGCTTTCTTT.

The V call is TRBV12-5, the J call TRBJ2-7; 7 bases are a match to TRBD1. This CDR3 is 18 amino acids long. Germline V CDR1 and CDR2: LGHNT, FRNRAP. Trimming cost V 0 bases and J 1 base; bases outside gene matches: 12. CDR3: CASGLVAGRDSLSYEQYF. The CDR3 region has the DNA TGTGCTAGTGGTTTGGTCGCAGGCCGGGACAGCTTATCCTACGAGCAGTACTTC.

The chain has TRBV11-2 and TRBJ2-1; 13 positions agree with TRBD2. The CDR3 is made up of 15 amino acids. V lost 5 bases, J lost 4 bases, and 2 bases stayed unmatched. Germline V gene lookup returns CDR1 SGHAT and CDR2 FQNNGV. CDR3 residues: CASSLLAGGYNEQFF. The CDR3 DNA sequence: TGTGCCAGCAGCCTACTAGCGGGGGGGTACAATGAGCAGTTCTTC.

J is TRBJ1-6 and V is TRBV3-1 (or the pseudogene TRBV3-2), with unresolved D. The CDR3 is 14 residues long. Germline V gives CDR1 LGHDT, CDR2 YNNKEL (reference sequence). V was shortened by 4 bases and J by 7 bases, with 11 bases between the two germline ends. The CDR3 DNA sequence: TGTGCCAGCAGCCCGCTGGGCAAGAATTCACCCCTCCACTTT. Translated: CASSPLGKNSPLHF.

V gene TRBV19 combines with J gene TRBJ1-2, with D hard to call. V shed 6 bases and J shed 1 base, with 9 bases lying between them. Germline values: CDR1 LNHDA, CDR2 SQIVND (reference sequence). This CDR3 has 13 amino acids. The CDR3 loop reads CASSQMNNYGYTF. The CDR3, as DNA: TGTGCCAGTAGCCAGATGAATAACTATGGCTACACCTTC.